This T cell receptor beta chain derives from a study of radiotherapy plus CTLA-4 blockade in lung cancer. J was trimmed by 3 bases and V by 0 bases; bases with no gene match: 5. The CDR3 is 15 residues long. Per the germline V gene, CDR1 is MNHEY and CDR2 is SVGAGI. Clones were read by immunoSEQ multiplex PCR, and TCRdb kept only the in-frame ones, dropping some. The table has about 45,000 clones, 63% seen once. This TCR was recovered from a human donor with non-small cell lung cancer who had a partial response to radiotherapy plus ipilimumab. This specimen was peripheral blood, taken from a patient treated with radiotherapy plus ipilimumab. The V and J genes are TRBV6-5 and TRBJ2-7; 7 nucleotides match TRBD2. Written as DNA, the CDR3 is TGTGCCAGCAGTTACTCGGGCGGGGGACTCTACGAGCAGTACTTC. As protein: CASSYSGGGLYEQYF.